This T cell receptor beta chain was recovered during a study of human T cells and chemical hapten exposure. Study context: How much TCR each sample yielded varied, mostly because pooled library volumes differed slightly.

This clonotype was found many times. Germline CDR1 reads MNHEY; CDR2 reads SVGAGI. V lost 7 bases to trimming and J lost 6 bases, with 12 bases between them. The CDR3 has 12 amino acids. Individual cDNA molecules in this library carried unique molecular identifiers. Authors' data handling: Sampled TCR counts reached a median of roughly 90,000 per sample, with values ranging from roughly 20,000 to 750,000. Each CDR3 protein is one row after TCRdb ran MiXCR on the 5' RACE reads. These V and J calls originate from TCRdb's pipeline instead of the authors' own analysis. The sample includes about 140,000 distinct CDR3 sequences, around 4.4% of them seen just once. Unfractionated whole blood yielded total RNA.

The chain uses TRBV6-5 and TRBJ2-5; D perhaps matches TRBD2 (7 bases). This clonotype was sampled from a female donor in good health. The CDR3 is CASMGGGQTQYF. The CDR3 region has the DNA TGTGCCAGCATGGGCGGGGGCCAGACCCAGTACTTC.